A selection of T cell receptor beta chains follows, all from one sample in a study of shared clonotypes between healthy human individuals. Here immunoSEQ multiplex PCR was the method, and the copy in TCRdb shows in-frame clones only, minus some. The sample records about 1.5 million clones, roughly 95% being singletons. What was sequenced was naive CD4+ T cells sorted from blood. Receptors were obtained from a man younger than 45 in good health. Both conserved end residues are part of each CDR3. A D gene is named only where the DNA matches it firmly.

>TRBJ2-2|TRBD2|TRBV6-6
CASSLPGGGLTGELFF
>TRBJ2-3|TRBD2|TRBV6-6
CASSYPAGDLTDTQYF
>TRBJ1-2|TRBD1|TRBV28
CASSPTGHYGYTF
>TRBJ2-7|.|TRBV27
CASSARGLQYF
>TRBJ2-2|.|TRBV5-4
CASRPEGLRVAGELFF
>TRBJ2-7|TRBD2|TRBV11-1
CASARTSVTYEQYF
>TRBJ2-7|TRBD1|TRBV6-5
CASSRYTQGAYEQYF
>TRBJ1-5|.|TRBV6-6
CASSYEISNQPQHF
>TRBJ1-5|TRBD1|TRBV5-4
CASSLQGQDQPQHF
>TRBJ2-1|.|TRBV9
CASSAAGAHYNEQFF
>TRBJ2-1|.|TRBV6-5
CASSHRASYNEQFF
>TRBJ2-3|.|TRBV11-2
CASSLDPTSTDTQYF
>TRBJ2-3|.|TRBV6-4
CASSDRTTGLDTQYF
>TRBJ2-5|TRBD2|TRBV9
CASSNPGLAGTNQETQYF
>TRBJ2-1|.|TRBV21-1
CASSKTGRTPSNHEQFF
>TRBJ2-1|.|TRBV10-2
CASSEFPSSYNEQFF
>TRBJ2-7|.|TRBV27
CASSFSDSTYEQYF
>TRBJ2-3|.|TRBV27
CASSLSGVGTDTQYF
>TRBJ1-1|.|TRBV2
CASSAQRTAPAFF
>TRBJ2-1|.|TRBV5-1
CASSLQSGRLNEQFF
>TRBJ2-3|TRBD2|TRBV5-4
CASSSASGITDTQYF
>TRBJ2-3|TRBD2|TRBV9
CASKPNGLAGLSTDTQYF
>TRBJ1-1|.|TRBV2
CASCGGMRTEAFF
>TRBJ1-2|.|TRBV30
CARLPGRRYYGYTF
>TRBJ1-3|.|TRBV11-2
CASSLSGGRGFSGNTIYF
>TRBJ1-5|.|TRBV15
CATSRPGTNQPQHF
>TRBJ2-7|TRBD1|TRBV15
CATSRGSGQGYEQYF
>TRBJ1-5|.|TRBV28
CASSLRGESNQPQHF
>TRBJ2-4|.|TRBV21-1
CASSKVRTGYGTKNIQYF
>TRBJ1-2|TRBD1|TRBV5-1
CASSLDHPGGIGGYTF
>TRBJ2-7|.|TRBV7-9
CASSSRTVSYEQYF
>TRBJ2-5|.|TRBV7-2
CASSLAGQTQETQYF
>TRBJ1-5|TRBD1|TRBV10-2
CASRSRGNNQPQHF
>TRBJ2-1|TRBD1|TRBV7-2
CASSRGTGDEQFF
>TRBJ2-7|.|TRBV7-3
CASSPGPSYEQYF
>TRBJ1-4|TRBD1|TRBV7-6
CASSLGTGGLEKLFF
>TRBJ2-1|.|TRBV7-9
CASSLAEFVNEQFF
>TRBJ2-2|TRBD2|TRBV28
CASSLFAGGPSGELFF
>TRBJ2-3|.|TRBV19
CASNQGLGDTQYF
>TRBJ2-7|TRBD2|TRBV15
CATSREKAGFPSEQYF